This T cell receptor beta chain was profiled in a study of identical twins. Only a few counts were recorded for this clonotype. A single record per CDR3 protein comes from TCRdb applying MiXCR to the 5' RACE reads. This repertoire shows fewer than 650,000 distinct CDR3 sequences, 9% to 10% found once; its top ten account for roughly 3%. From germline, CDR1 is MNHNS and CDR2 SASEGT. This CDR3 is 17 amino acids long. With V trimmed by 7 bases and J by 4 bases, 18 bases remained unmatched. A further study also used this sample, focusing on yellow fever vaccine responses in identical twins.

This sequence joins TRBV6-1 and TRBJ2-7; TRBD2 matches 8 bases. Sequenced material: PBMCs. The sequence was collected from a woman between 18 and 30 years old in good health. Written as DNA, the CDR3 is TGTGCCAGCACCAAGGCCCCCCCGGGACTAGTCCCTTACGAGCAGTACTTC. Protein: CASTKAPPGLVPYEQYF.